One and the same sample provided the 12 T cell receptor beta chains below, sequenced in a study of blood T cell repertoires in COVID-19. Only in-frame clones appear in the TCRdb table, and some are missing; sequencing was by immunoSEQ multiplex PCR. The sample has about 210,000 clones, roughly 75% seen once; the top ten hold 7.2%. The source material was peripheral blood. These receptors originate from a woman in her seventies with acute or convalescent COVID-19.

The chain has TRBV3-1 (or the pseudogene TRBV3-2) and TRBJ2-3; tentatively, D is TRBD2 (6 bases). The CDR3 loop spans 14 amino acids. V lost 1 base and J 4 bases, leaving 9 bases between the germline ends. Germline lookup yields CDR1 LGHDT and CDR2 YNNKEL (reference sequence). The CDR3 DNA follows: TGTGCCAGCAGCCAAGGGAGGGTGGCAGATACGCAGTATTTT. This translates into CASSQGRVADTQYF.

The genes are TRBV19 and TRBJ1-5; D remains ambiguous. This CDR3 region has 14 residues. V was shortened by 3 bases and J by 1 base, with 7 bases between the two germline ends. CDR1 LNHDA and CDR2 SQIVND come from the germline V gene (reference sequence). CDR3 nucleotide sequence: TGTGCCAGTAGTATTGAGAGAAGCAATCAGCCCCAGCATTTT. Amino acid sequence: CASSIERSNQPQHF.

The chain joins TRBV6-6 to TRBJ1-5; D ambiguous. Germline V CDR1 and CDR2: MNHNY, SVGAGI (reference sequence). The CDR3 sequence is 15 residues long. The germline V and J ends were trimmed by 5 bases and 2 bases, with 13 bases remaining between them. This chain's CDR3 is CASSQLGVGNQPQHF. In DNA form, the CDR3 reads TGTGCCAGCAGTCAGCTCGGGGTGGGCAATCAGCCCCAGCATTTT.

V gene TRBV7-3 combines with J gene TRBJ2-7; 7 nucleotides agree with TRBD1. This CDR3 comprises 15 residues. Germline lookup yields CDR1 SGHTA and CDR2 FQGTGA. The V segment lost 5 bases and the J segment 6 bases; nucleotides outside the gene matches: 13. In DNA, the CDR3 is TGTGCCAGCAGCCCGACGAATAGACAGGGCGGCGAGCAGTACTTC. Translation gives CASSPTNRQGGEQYF.

This clone showed up just once. The chain uses TRBV11-2 and TRBJ2-4, with TRBD2 matching over 7 bases. This CDR3 contains 15 residues. J lost 7 bases, V lost 7 bases, and 13 bases had no gene match. Per germline, CDR1 SGHAT and CDR2 FQNNGV. CDR3 amino acids: CASTPTSPGDNIQYF. CDR3 in DNA: TGTGCCAGCACCCCGACTAGCCCGGGCGATAACATTCAGTACTTC. The whole variable domain, remainder taken from reference TRBV11-2 and TRBJ2-4, is EAGVAQSPRYKIIEKRQSVAFWCNPISGHATLYWYQQILGQGPKLLIQFQNNGVVDDSQLPKDRFSAERLKGVDSTLKIQPAKLEDSAVYLCASTPTSPGDNIQYFGAGTRLSVL.

This clone was counted a few times. The chain combines TRBV28 with TRBJ2-7; D not resolved. The CDR3 spans 13 residues. V lost 5 bases to trimming and J lost 7 bases, with 15 bases between them. Germline V lookup: CDR1 MDHEN, CDR2 SYDVKM. CDR3 nucleotides: TGTGCCAGCAGTCGTCCGCCGGTCCGAGAGCAGTACTTC. This gives the protein CASSRPPVREQYF. Variable domain in full (rest from reference TRBV28 and TRBJ2-7): DVKVTQSSRYLVKRTGEKVFLECVQDMDHENMFWYRQDPGLGLRLIYFSYDVKMKEKGDIPEGYSVSREKKERFSLILESASTNQTSMYLCASSRPPVREQYFGPGTRLTVT.

V and J are TRBV3-1 (or the pseudogene TRBV3-2) and TRBJ1-6; a possible D gene is TRBD1 (5 bases). CDR3 length: 15 residues. CDR1 is LGHDT, CDR2 YNNKEL, per germline (reference sequence). V was clipped by 1 base and J by 9 bases, with 13 bases between them. The CDR3 loop reads CASSQGLREGSPLHF. The CDR3 nucleotides are TGTGCCAGCAGCCAAGGCCTCAGGGAGGGTTCACCCCTCCACTTT.

This clone came up a few times. This sequence joins TRBV30 and TRBJ2-5; TRBD2 agrees at 11 bases. The CDR3 is 18 residues long. CDR1 GTSNPN and CDR2 SVGIG come from the germline V gene (reference sequence). The ends lost 1 base at V and 1 base at J; junction bases unmatched: 11. CDR3 DNA: TGTGCCTGGAGTGACAAACCGGGGACTAGCGGAATCCAAGAGACCCAGTACTTC. Translating it yields CAWSDKPGTSGIQETQYF.

The genes are TRBV19 and TRBJ2-3; tentatively, D is TRBD1 (5 bases). The length of the CDR3 is 13 residues. V lost 9 bases and J 0 bases, leaving 10 bases between the germline ends. The germline gives CDR1 LNHDA, CDR2 SQIVND (reference sequence). The CDR3 reads CASMTASTDTQYF. CDR3 DNA sequence: TGTGCCAGCATGACAGCAAGCACAGATACGCAGTATTTT.

V gene TRBV5-5 combines with J gene TRBJ1-1; the D gene is possibly TRBD1 (6 bases). The CDR3 spans 13 residues. Germline CDR1 and CDR2: SGHKS and YYEKEE (reference sequence). Trimming took 1 base from V and 6 from J, leaving 10 bases between them. CDR3 coding DNA: TGTGCCAGCAGCTTGTTACAGGGCCCTGAAGCTTTCTTT. Its translation: CASSLLQGPEAFF.

This chain connects TRBV5-6 to TRBJ2-5; 10 bases align to TRBD1. The J segment lost 4 bases and the V segment lost 0 bases, leaving 12 bases of the junction unmatched. Germline-derived CDR1 and CDR2 are SGHDT and YYEEEE. The CDR3 sequence is 18 residues long. The CDR3 is CASSLALTGTGAGETQYF. CDR3 DNA sequence: TGTGCCAGCAGCTTGGCCCTAACCGGGACAGGGGCAGGAGAGACCCAGTACTTC. The variable domain in full, completed from reference TRBV5-6 and TRBJ2-5, reads DAGVTQSPTHLIKTRGQQVTLRCSPKSGHDTVSWYQQALGQGPQFIFQYYEEEERQRGNFPDRFSGHQFPNYSSELNVNALLLGDSALYLCASSLALTGTGAGETQYFGPGTRLLVL.

Points on this clone: At the DNA level, this CDR3 is encoded by other sequences in the same sample as well. The V call is TRBV6-1, the J call TRBJ2-4; perhaps TRBD2 as D (6 bases). The CDR3 extends over 15 amino acids. Germline values: CDR1 MNHNS, CDR2 SASEGT. V was clipped by 3 bases and J by 1 base, with 10 bases between them. CDR3: CASSEAGGAKNIQYF. As DNA, the CDR3 is TGTGCCAGCAGTGAGGCAGGAGGGGCCAAAAACATTCAGTACTTC.